The 28 T cell receptor beta chains given below trace back to one sample, sequenced in a study of cytomegalovirus exposure and HLA in healthy donors. In the PCR, 60 Vbeta and 13 Jbeta primers were used. TCRdb's copy holds only in-frame clones and misses some; the assay was immunoSEQ multiplex PCR. The sample has approximately 75,000 clones; about 66% are singletons. The sequencing input was PBMCs. The receptors derive from a man aged 35 to 55 in good health and CMV-seropositive.

The chain carries TRBV5-6 and TRBJ2-2; a possible D gene is TRBD1 (5 bases). The CDR3 contains 16 residues. V was pared by 6 bases and J by 4 bases, with 19 bases between. CDR1 SGHDT and CDR2 YYEEEE come from the germline V gene. CDR3 protein: CASISLGSGRTGELFF. CDR3 DNA: TGTGCCAGCATCAGTTTGGGGTCAGGGCGCACCGGGGAGCTGTTTTTT. Based on the CDR3 plus reference TRBV5-6 and TRBJ2-2, the full variable domain is DAGVTQSPTHLIKTRGQQVTLRCSPKSGHDTVSWYQQALGQGPQFIFQYYEEEERQRGNFPDRFSGHQFPNYSSELNVNALLLGDSALYLCASISLGSGRTGELFFGEGSRLTVL.

The chain carries TRBV18 and TRBJ1-3; TRBD1 matches at 7 bases. This CDR3 is 15 amino acids long. Germline lookup yields CDR1 KGHSH and CDR2 LQKENI. After removal of 3 bases from V and 0 bases from J, the junction contained 2 bases not matched to a gene. Written as DNA, the CDR3 is TGTGCCAGCTCACCGGGACAGTTCTCTGGAAACACCATATATTTT. Translation: CASSPGQFSGNTIYF.

The sample holds a few counts of this clone. The chain couples TRBV11-3 to TRBJ2-3; possibly TRBD2 for D (6 bases). CDR3 size: 16 residues. Germline V gene data show CDR1 as SGHNT and CDR2 as YENEEA. Trimming took off 8 bases at V and 3 bases at J, with 21 bases between the two ends. For the CDR3, the DNA is TGTGCCAGCGGATCAGGACGGGGGAAAATTACAGATACGCAGTATTTT. Its translation: CASGSGRGKITDTQYF.

Here the CDR3 reads CASSIRASGGTDTQYF. The CDR3 DNA follows: TGTGCCAGTAGTATAAGGGCTAGCGGGGGCACAGATACGCAGTATTTT. The rearrangement uses TRBV19 and TRBJ2-3; 9 bases line up with TRBD2. The CDR3 runs to 16 residues. Germline CDR1 and CDR2: LNHDA and SQIVND (reference sequence). V shed 2 bases, J shed 1 base, and the junction held 4 bases outside the gene matches.

The chain employs TRBV6-5 and TRBJ1-1; D gene unclear. The ends were cut back, 6 bases at V and 0 bases at J, with 11 bases in the middle. The CDR3 contains 14 residues. Germline lookup yields CDR1 MNHEY and CDR2 SVGAGI. DNA of the CDR3: TGTGCCAGCAGACCAACCCCGGTGAACACTGAAGCTTTCTTT. It yields the protein CASRPTPVNTEAFF.

CDR3 protein: CASSLIQRGVEQFF. The CDR3, as DNA: TGTGCCAGCAGTTTAATCCAGCGGGGGGTTGAGCAGTTCTTC. The chain employs TRBV28 and TRBJ2-1, with 9 bases aligning to TRBD2. This CDR3 is 14 amino acids long. The V gene end was trimmed by 2 bases and the J gene end by 9 bases; junction bases not matched to a gene: 5. The germline V gene has CDR1 MDHEN and CDR2 SYDVKM. Full variable domain (rest looked up from reference TRBV28 and TRBJ2-1): DVKVTQSSRYLVKRTGEKVFLECVQDMDHENMFWYRQDPGLGLRLIYFSYDVKMKEKGDIPEGYSVSREKKERFSLILESASTNQTSMYLCASSLIQRGVEQFFGPGTRLTVL.

The chain links TRBV6-5 to TRBJ2-5, with D unclear. The end of the DNA fits TRBJ2-7 better, so the J call may be wrong. The germline V gene has CDR1 MNHEY and CDR2 SVGAGI. The CDR3 extends over 15 amino acids. The CDR3 reads CASSYSVRSTYEQYF. CDR3 nucleotide sequence: TGTGCCAGCAGTTACTCGGTCAGGTCGACCTACGAGCAGTACTTC.

This clone was counted a few times. V usage is TRBV30 and J usage is TRBJ2-2; D perhaps matches TRBD1 (6 bases). Trimming left V 3 bases short and J 6 bases short, with 11 bases between. This CDR3 region has 13 residues. Germline lookup yields CDR1 GTSNPN and CDR2 SVGIG (reference sequence). CDR3 sequence (DNA): TGTGCCTGGAGCGAACAGGGTCCCGGGGAGCTGTTTTTT. Translating gives CAWSEQGPGELFF.

The rearrangement links TRBV4-1 to TRBJ1-2, with D possibly being TRBD1 (5 bases). The V end lost 0 bases, the J end lost 0 bases, and 8 bases lay between the germline ends. In germline, CDR1 is MGHRA, CDR2 YSYEKL. The CDR3 totals 15 residues. The CDR3 region is CASSQDTGSNYGYTF. The CDR3 DNA sequence: TGCGCCAGCAGCCAAGATACAGGATCTAACTATGGCTACACCTTC.

The chain recombines TRBV28 with TRBJ2-1; 10 bases match TRBD2. The CDR3 totals 12 residues. Trimming removed 6 bases from V and 15 bases from J; junction bases left unmatched: 8. Germline V gene lookup returns CDR1 MDHEN and CDR2 SYDVKM. CDR3 residues: CASRKAGGRLFF. As DNA, the CDR3 is TGTGCCAGCAGGAAAGCGGGGGGGCGTTTGTTCTTC.

This chain joins TRBV18 and TRBJ2-7; the D is unclear. V was shortened by 0 bases and J by 2 bases, with 5 bases between the two germline ends. This CDR3 comprises 13 residues. Germline values: CDR1 KGHSH, CDR2 LQKENI. CDR3 amino acids: CASSPPNTYEQYF. CDR3 sequence (DNA): TGTGCCAGCTCACCACCTAATACCTACGAGCAGTACTTC.

The genes are TRBV4-2 and TRBJ2-1, with TRBD1 identical over 8 bases. The CDR3 runs to 16 residues. Per the germline V gene, CDR1 is LGHNA and CDR2 is YNFKEQ. J gave up 2 bases and V 3 bases, and 6 bases lay outside the gene matches. As DNA, the CDR3 is TGTGCCAGCAGCCAGACTAGACAGGGGACCTACAATGAGCAGTTCTTC. Its protein product is CASSQTRQGTYNEQFF.

The rearrangement joins TRBV6-1 to TRBJ1-5, with D possibly TRBD1 on 5 matching bases. Per the germline V gene, CDR1 is MNHNS and CDR2 is SASEGT. The V gene lost 1 base and the J gene lost 5 bases, with 24 bases spanning the gap. The CDR3 covers 19 residues. CDR3 sequence: CASSEDRGQGGVWDQPQHF. As DNA, the CDR3 is TGTGCCAGCAGTGAAGATCGGGGCCAGGGAGGGGTATGGGATCAGCCCCAGCATTTT.

Regarding this clone: The junction shows a germline mismatch at one end, possibly a read error. The chain uses TRBV25-1 and TRBJ1-2, with D maybe TRBD1 (5 bases). Germline assignment: CDR1 MGHDK and CDR2 SYGVNS. This CDR3 region has 12 residues. The CDR3 is CASSEGRGGHTF. CDR3 nucleotide sequence: TGTGCCAGCAGTGAGGGGAGGGGTGGCCACACCTTC.

This clone appeared once. The chain uses TRBV27 and TRBJ1-2, with 7 bases aligning to TRBD1. The CDR3 is 16 amino acids. Germline CDR1 MNHEY, CDR2 SMNVEV (reference sequence). V trimming: 7 bases; J trimming: 8 bases; junction bases outside the gene matches: 19. The CDR3 DNA reads as TGTGCCAGCACTACAAACAGGGGATTGAATTTCGAGGGCTACACCTTC. As protein: CASTTNRGLNFEGYTF.

The chain carries TRBV5-1 and TRBJ2-4; tentatively, D is TRBD1 (6 bases). CDR3 length equals 15 residues. Trimming removed 2 bases at V and 3 bases at J, with 12 bases between. Per the germline V gene, CDR1 is SGHRS and CDR2 is YFSETQ. CDR3 residues: CASSFLGAGKNIQYF. In nucleotides, the CDR3 is TGCGCCAGCAGCTTCCTGGGGGCTGGCAAAAACATTCAGTACTTC.

This chain connects TRBV6-6 to TRBJ1-1; tentative D call: TRBD1 (5 bases). V was clipped by 2 bases and J by 2 bases, with 9 bases between them. CDR1 is MNHNY, CDR2 SVGAGI, per germline (reference sequence). There are 14 residues in the CDR3. The CDR3 DNA reads as TGTGCCAGCAGTTACGGGGGGGTTAACACTGAAGCTTTCTTT. Its translation is CASSYGGVNTEAFF.

The V gene is TRBV7-2, the J gene TRBJ2-3; 7 bases are shared with TRBD1. Germline assignment: CDR1 SGHTA and CDR2 FQGNSA. V lost 5 bases and J lost 0; bases outside the gene matches: 5. The CDR3 extends over 15 amino acids. CDR3 residues: CASSITGASTDTQYF. For the CDR3, the DNA is TGTGCCAGCAGCATCACAGGGGCCAGCACAGATACGCAGTATTTT.

The chain has TRBV7-2 and TRBJ1-2, with D possibly TRBD1 on 6 matching bases. The germline V gene encodes CDR1 SGHTA and CDR2 FQGNSA. This CDR3 contains 12 residues. Trimming removed 1 base at V and 8 bases at J, with 8 bases between. CDR3 coding DNA: TGTGCCAGCAGCTTAGTGAGGGGGGGCTACACCTTC. Protein sequence: CASSLVRGGYTF.

The chain recombines TRBV5-1 with TRBJ2-5, with D possibly matching TRBD2 (7 bases). The CDR3 length is 14 residues. Germline values: CDR1 SGHRS, CDR2 YFSETQ. Trimming left V 4 bases short and J 1 base short, with 11 bases between. The CDR3 sequence is CASSRGGSQETQYF. The CDR3 region has the DNA TGCGCCAGCAGCCGCGGGGGCAGCCAAGAGACCCAGTACTTC. The full variable domain, rest sourced from reference TRBV5-1 and TRBJ2-5, is KAGVTQTPRYLIKTRGQQVTLSCSPISGHRSVSWYQQTPGQGLQFLFEYFSETQRNKGNFPGRFSGRQFSNSRSEMNVSTLELGDSALYLCASSRGGSQETQYFGPGTRLLVL.

The chain uses TRBV27 and TRBJ1-2; maybe TRBD1 (6 bases). Trimming removed 3 bases at V and 4 bases at J, with 15 bases between. The CDR3 contains 15 residues. CDR1 and CDR2 (germline): MNHEY, SMNVEV (reference sequence). CDR3 DNA sequence: TGTGCCAGCAGTTTCACAGGGTACCTCGGCTATGGCTACACCTTC. Translation gives CASSFTGYLGYGYTF.

The J gene is TRBJ2-6, the V gene TRBV5-1; no firm D call. Germline loops: CDR1 SGHRS, CDR2 YFSETQ. V dropped 4 bases and J dropped 0 bases, with 8 bases sitting between them. The CDR3 contains 15 residues. CDR3 nucleotides: TGCGCCAGCAGCAGTATCAGCTCTGGGGCCAACGTCCTGACTTTC. This translates into CASSSISSGANVLTF.

This chain's CDR3 is CASSPPGTGAVEQFF. In DNA, the CDR3 is TGCGCCAGCAGCCCTCCCGGGACAGGGGCTGTTGAGCAGTTCTTC. The genes are TRBV5-1 and TRBJ2-1; 10 nucleotides match TRBD1. The CDR3 sequence is 15 residues long. Germline CDR1 is SGHRS and CDR2 is YFSETQ. The V gene end was trimmed by 4 bases and the J gene end by 9 bases; junction bases not matched to a gene: 10.

The sample holds a few counts of this clone. The chain joins TRBV28 to TRBJ1-2, with 9 bases matching TRBD1. The germline gives CDR1 MDHEN, CDR2 SYDVKM. This CDR3 comprises 14 residues. V lost 6 bases to trimming and J lost 5 bases; unmatched junction nucleotides: 7. The CDR3 bases are TGTGCCAGCAGACATCTGGGACAGGGTTATGGCTACACCTTC. Translated, it gives CASRHLGQGYGYTF.

CDR3 nucleotide sequence: TGTGCCAGCAGCATTGGGACTAGCGGGGATTTTGGGGAGACCCAGTACTTC. Amino acids: CASSIGTSGDFGETQYF. The chain uses TRBV7-3 and TRBJ2-5, with TRBD2 matching over 13 bases. Germline values: CDR1 SGHTA, CDR2 FQGTGA. The CDR3 contains 17 residues. V shed 5 bases, J shed 5 bases, and the junction held 11 bases outside the gene matches.

This chain connects TRBV7-2 to TRBJ2-7; D remains ambiguous. Per germline, CDR1 SGHTA and CDR2 FQGNSA. The CDR3 is 12 amino acids. V was shortened by 5 bases and J by 5 bases, with 10 bases between the two germline ends. CDR3 coding DNA: TGTGCCAGCAGCAACCTAGGAAACGAGCAGTACTTC. It specifies CASSNLGNEQYF.

Only a few counts were recorded for this clone. The J gene is TRBJ1-5, the V gene TRBV10-3; TRBD1 matches 8 bases. The length of the CDR3 is 13 residues. J was trimmed by 3 bases and V by 10 bases; bases with no gene match: 5. Germline CDR1 and CDR2: ENHRY and SYGVKD. As DNA, the CDR3 is TGTGCCACCACGGACAGGGTCAATCAGCCCCAGCATTTT. It encodes CATTDRVNQPQHF.

This chain joins TRBV9 and TRBJ2-5; possible D gene TRBD1, 5 bases. Trimming cost V 3 bases and J 1 base, with 10 bases left between them. The CDR3 runs 14 residues. Germline loops: CDR1 SGDLS, CDR2 YYNGEE. The CDR3: CASSATGVQETQYF. The CDR3 DNA sequence: TGTGCCAGCAGCGCAACAGGCGTCCAAGAGACCCAGTACTTC.